The text below deals with one T cell receptor beta chain. Its antigen remains unidentified. The CDR3 is made up of 14 amino acids. The germline CDR1 and CDR2 sequences are MNHEY and SMNVEV (reference sequence). The V end lost 2 bases, the J end lost 4 bases, and 11 bases lay between the germline ends. This record comes from a study of T cell repertoires in cytomegalovirus infection. General study points: There were HLA-C-restricted CMV-specific TCR beta clonotypes dominating the ex vivo response. Summed frequency of shared TCR beta families picked out CMV carriers who also had the relevant HLA.

TCRdb ran MiXCR on the reads and lists one entry per CDR3 protein. The sample shows about 920,000 distinct CDR3 sequences, approximately 31% of them seen only once. The sequences come from cultured CD8+ T cells from PBMCs, collected from culture after CMV antigen stimulation. The chain uses TRBV27 and TRBJ1-1; D unclear. The clonotype originates from a human donor in good health (CMV status not recorded). Some clones in this sample may be carry-over from other donors' samples. CDR3 nucleotides: TGTGCCAGCAGTTTAAGGTTCATGAGCACTGAAGCTTTCTTT. This codes for CASSLRFMSTEAFF.